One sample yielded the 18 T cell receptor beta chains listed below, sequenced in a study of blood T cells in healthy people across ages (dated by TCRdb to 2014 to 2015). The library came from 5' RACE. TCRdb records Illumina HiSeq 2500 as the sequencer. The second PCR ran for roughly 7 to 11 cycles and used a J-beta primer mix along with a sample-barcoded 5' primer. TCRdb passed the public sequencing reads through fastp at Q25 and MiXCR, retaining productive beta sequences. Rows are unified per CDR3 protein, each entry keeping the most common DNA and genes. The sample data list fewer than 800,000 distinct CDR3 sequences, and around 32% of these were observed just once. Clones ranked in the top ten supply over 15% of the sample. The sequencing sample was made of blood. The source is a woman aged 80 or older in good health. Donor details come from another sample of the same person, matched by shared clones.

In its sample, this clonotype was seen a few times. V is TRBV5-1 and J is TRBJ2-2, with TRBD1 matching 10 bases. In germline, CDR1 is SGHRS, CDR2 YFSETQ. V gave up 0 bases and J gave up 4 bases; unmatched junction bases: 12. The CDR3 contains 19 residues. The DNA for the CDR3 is TGCGCCAGCAGCTTGGACCCGGGACAGGGGTCGATTGGCACCGGGGAGCTGTTTTTT. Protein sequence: CASSLDPGQGSIGTGELFF.

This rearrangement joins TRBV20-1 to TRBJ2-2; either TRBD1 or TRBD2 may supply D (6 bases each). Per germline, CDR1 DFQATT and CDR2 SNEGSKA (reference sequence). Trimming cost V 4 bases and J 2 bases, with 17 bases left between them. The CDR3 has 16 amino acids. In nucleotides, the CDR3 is TGCAGTGCTACCACCAGAGGGGGGACAAACACCGGGGAGCTGTTTTTT. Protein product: CSATTRGGTNTGELFF.

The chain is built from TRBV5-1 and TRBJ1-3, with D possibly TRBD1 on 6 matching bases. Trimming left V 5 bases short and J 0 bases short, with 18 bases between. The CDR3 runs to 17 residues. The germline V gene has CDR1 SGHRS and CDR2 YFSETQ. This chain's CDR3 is CASRRYQGQSSGNTIYF. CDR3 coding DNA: TGCGCCAGCAGGAGGTATCAGGGGCAGAGCTCTGGAAACACCATATATTTT.

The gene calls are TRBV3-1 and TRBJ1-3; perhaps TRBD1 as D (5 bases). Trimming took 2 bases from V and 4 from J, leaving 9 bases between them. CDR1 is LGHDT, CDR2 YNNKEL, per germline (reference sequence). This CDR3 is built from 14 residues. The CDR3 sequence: CASSQRDSGNTIYF. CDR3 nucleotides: TGTGCCAGCAGCCAACGGGACTCCGGAAACACCATATATTTT.

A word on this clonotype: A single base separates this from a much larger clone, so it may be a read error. CDR3 loop: CASSQDRGQGGGGQYF. CDR3 DNA: TGCGCCAGCAGCCAAGATAGGGGACAGGGAGGAGGCGGGCAGTACTTC. The chain is built from TRBV4-3 and TRBJ2-4; TRBD1 agrees at 9 bases. Germline CDR1 LGHNA, CDR2 YSLEER. This CDR3 has 16 amino acids. J was trimmed by 13 bases and V by 0 bases; bases with no gene match: 13.

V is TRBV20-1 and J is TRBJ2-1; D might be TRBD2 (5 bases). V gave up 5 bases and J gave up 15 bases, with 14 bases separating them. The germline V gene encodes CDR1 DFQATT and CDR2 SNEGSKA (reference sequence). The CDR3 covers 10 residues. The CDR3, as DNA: TGCAGTGCTGGGTGGGAGACCCGGTTCTTC. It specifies CSAGWETRFF.

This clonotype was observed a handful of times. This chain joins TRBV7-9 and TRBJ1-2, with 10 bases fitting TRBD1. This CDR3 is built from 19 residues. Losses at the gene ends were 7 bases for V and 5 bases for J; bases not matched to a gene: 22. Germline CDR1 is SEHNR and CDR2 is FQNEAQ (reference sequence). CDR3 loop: CASTGLGGDRGPISYGYTF. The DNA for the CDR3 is TGTGCCAGCACCGGATTGGGAGGGGACAGGGGTCCAATCTCGTATGGCTACACCTTC.

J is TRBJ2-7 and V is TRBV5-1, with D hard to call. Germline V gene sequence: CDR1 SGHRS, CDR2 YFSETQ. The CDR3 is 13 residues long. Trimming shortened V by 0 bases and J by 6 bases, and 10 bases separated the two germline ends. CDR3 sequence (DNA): TGCGCCAGCAGCTTGGGTGAGCAGACCGAGCAGTACTTC. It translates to CASSLGEQTEQYF.

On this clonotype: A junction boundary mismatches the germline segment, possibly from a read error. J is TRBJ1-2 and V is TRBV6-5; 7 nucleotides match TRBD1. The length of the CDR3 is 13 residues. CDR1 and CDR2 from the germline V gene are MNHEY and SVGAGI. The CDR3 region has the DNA TGTGCCGGCAGTTACTCCAGGGGGGATGGCTACACCTTC. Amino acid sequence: CAGSYSRGDGYTF.

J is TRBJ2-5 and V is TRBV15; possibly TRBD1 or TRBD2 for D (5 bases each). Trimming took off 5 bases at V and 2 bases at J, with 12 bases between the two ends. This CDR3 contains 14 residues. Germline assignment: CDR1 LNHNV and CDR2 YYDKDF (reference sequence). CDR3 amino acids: CATSARDGQETQYF. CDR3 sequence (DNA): TGTGCCACCAGCGCCCGGGACGGACAAGAGACCCAGTACTTC.

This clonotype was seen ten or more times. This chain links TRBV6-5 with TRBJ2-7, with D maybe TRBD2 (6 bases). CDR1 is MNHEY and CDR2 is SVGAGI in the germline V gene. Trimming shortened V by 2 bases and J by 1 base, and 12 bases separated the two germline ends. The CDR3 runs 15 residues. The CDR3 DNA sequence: TGTGCCAGCAGTTACCGCGGGACCGCTTCCTACGAGCAGTACTTC. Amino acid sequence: CASSYRGTASYEQYF.

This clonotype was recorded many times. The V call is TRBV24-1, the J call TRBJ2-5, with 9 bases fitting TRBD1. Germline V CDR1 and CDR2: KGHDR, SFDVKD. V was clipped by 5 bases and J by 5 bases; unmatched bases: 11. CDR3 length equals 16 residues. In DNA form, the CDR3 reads TGTGCCACCAGTGGGAGCCCAACAGGGGGCCGGGAGACCCAGTACTTC. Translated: CATSGSPTGGRETQYF.

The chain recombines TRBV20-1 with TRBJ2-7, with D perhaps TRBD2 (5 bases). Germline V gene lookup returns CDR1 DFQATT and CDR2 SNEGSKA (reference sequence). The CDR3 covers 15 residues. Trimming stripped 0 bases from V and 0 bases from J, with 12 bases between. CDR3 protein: CSARDRSGFSYEQYF. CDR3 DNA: TGCAGTGCTAGAGATAGGAGCGGATTCTCCTACGAGCAGTACTTC.

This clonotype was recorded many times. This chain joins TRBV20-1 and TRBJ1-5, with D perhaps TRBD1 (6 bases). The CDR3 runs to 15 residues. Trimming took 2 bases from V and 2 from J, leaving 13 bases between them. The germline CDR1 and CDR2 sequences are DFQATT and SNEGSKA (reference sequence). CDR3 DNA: TGCAGTGCTAGAAAGTCACAGGGCGGCAATCAGCCCCAGCATTTT. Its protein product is CSARKSQGGNQPQHF.

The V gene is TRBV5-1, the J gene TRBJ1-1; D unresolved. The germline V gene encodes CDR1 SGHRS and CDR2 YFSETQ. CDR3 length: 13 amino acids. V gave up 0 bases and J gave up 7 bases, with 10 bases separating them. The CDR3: CASSLVGKDEAFF. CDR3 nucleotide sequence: TGCGCCAGCAGCTTGGTTGGCAAGGATGAAGCTTTCTTT.

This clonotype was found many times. The CDR3 nucleotides read TGCGCCAGCAGCCAAGTGGCGGGGGCAAGCACAGATACGCAGTATTTT. Its translation is CASSQVAGASTDTQYF. This chain joins TRBV4-3 and TRBJ2-3; a weak D match, TRBD2 (7 bases). In germline, CDR1 is LGHNA, CDR2 YSLEER. V dropped 1 base and J dropped 0 bases, with 11 bases sitting between them. The CDR3 is 16 residues long.

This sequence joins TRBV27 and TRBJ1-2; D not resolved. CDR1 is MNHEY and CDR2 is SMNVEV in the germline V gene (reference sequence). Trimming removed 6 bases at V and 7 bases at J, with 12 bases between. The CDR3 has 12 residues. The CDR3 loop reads CASSPFGSGYTF. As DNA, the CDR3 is TGTGCCAGCAGCCCTTTCGGAAGTGGCTACACCTTC.

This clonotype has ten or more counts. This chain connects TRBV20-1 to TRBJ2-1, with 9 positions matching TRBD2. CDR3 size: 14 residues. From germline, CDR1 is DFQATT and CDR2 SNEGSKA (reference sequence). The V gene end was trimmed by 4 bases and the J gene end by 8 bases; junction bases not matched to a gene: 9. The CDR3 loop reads CSAILAGASHEQFF. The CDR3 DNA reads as TGCAGTGCTATTTTAGCGGGGGCCTCACATGAGCAGTTCTTC.